This is a list of T cell receptor beta chains from one sample in a study of blood T cell repertoires in COVID-19. Method: immunoSEQ multiplex PCR; TCRdb's copy keeps in-frame clones and lacks some. The sample holds 85,000 to 130,000 clones; approximately 92% are singletons and the top ten take 5% to 7%. Material: peripheral blood. Source of these receptors: a man between 70 and 80 years old with acute or convalescent COVID-19. CDR3s leave out the opening cysteine and the closing phenylalanine or tryptophan.

TRBV5-4	TRBJ2-1	ASSLVGLAVHNEQF
TRBV2	TRBJ1-1	ASSPWPMNTEAF
TRBV29-1	TRBJ1-1	SVVKGYRSNTEAF
TRBV30	TRBJ1-4	AWSQGAREKLF
TRBV5-1	TRBJ2-1	ASSSARGAYNEQF
TRBV11-2	TRBJ1-2	ASSLDLWTANYGYT
TRBV24-1	TRBJ1-1	ATSAGTGTTNTEAF
TRBV9	TRBJ2-1	ASSVEPGLGNNEQF
TRBV11-1	TRBJ2-7	ASSFLTGGAYEQY
TRBV11-2	TRBJ2-1	ARTTRQGGTYNEQF
TRBV7-3	TRBJ2-3	ASSLGRAGGTDTQY
TRBV12-5	TRBJ1-2	ATGGRMRAYYGYT
TRBV7-9	TRBJ1-3	ASSRGSSGNTIY
TRBV7-3	TRBJ2-1	ASSLSPAGGEQF
TRBV10-3	TRBJ2-3	AISDKLAASTDTQY
TRBV2	TRBJ1-2	ASKWEGETNYGYT
TRBV5-1	TRBJ1-6	ASSDGLYNSPLH
TRBV7-3	TRBJ2-1	ASSLRSMSSGTTANEQF
TRBV19	TRBJ2-1	ASATGGYNEQF
TRBV6-5	TRBJ2-7	ASSKRHRDEQY
TRBV19	TRBJ1-4	ASSVAGAEKLF
TRBV18	TRBJ1-3	ASSLGKSSGNTIY
TRBV12-3/TRBV12-4	TRBJ1-2	ASSPGQRYGYT
TRBV4-1	TRBJ2-3	ASSRSGTTTDTQY
TRBV5-8	TRBJ1-4	ASSLVYPGANEKLF
TRBV12-3/TRBV12-4	TRBJ1-1	ASSYGTGTEAF
TRBV7-9	TRBJ1-5	ASSFAGNQPQH
TRBV7-8	TRBJ2-3	ASSSQRGGRTDTQY
TRBV5-1	TRBJ1-6	ASSLSRANSPLH
TRBV2	TRBJ1-4	ASSESPGGGEKLF
TRBV3-1/TRBV3-2	TRBJ2-7	ASSQATSDEQY
TRBV5-6	TRBJ2-7	ASSFGVQERYEQY
TRBV19	TRBJ2-7	ASSMGAANEQY
TRBV11-2	TRBJ2-7	ASSVLAGGSYEQY
TRBV30	TRBJ2-7	AWSTGSMAFEQY
TRBV15	TRBJ2-7	ATSSGGRAYEQY
TRBV12-3/TRBV12-4	TRBJ1-6	ASSLRQHSPLH
TRBV18	TRBJ2-1	ASSPGYNEQF
TRBV6-2/TRBV6-3	TRBJ1-1	ASSQKIRPTEAF
TRBV20-1	TRBJ1-1	SAPGVTEAF
TRBV25-1	TRBJ2-1	ASSEHGGGEQF
TRBV10-3	TRBJ1-5	AISESTGNQPQH
TRBV6-6	TRBJ2-7	ASTQDRMFSEQY
TRBV21-1	TRBJ1-5	ASSKDDRENGSQH
TRBV15	TRBJ2-1	ASAQTEPDFNEQF
TRBV5-1	TRBJ2-1	ASSSGTSSSYNEQF
TRBV6-5	TRBJ2-1	ASSSVPQGPGGEQF
TRBV5-8	TRBJ2-1	ASSLAGLAGVQSSYNEQF
TRBV7-9	TRBJ1-2	ASSLKSSYGYT
TRBV7-2	TRBJ1-1	ASSFGFQGLWGSEAF
TRBV18	TRBJ1-4	ASSPSTTGAGEKLF
TRBV29-1	TRBJ1-3	SARTGSISGNTIY
TRBV6-6	TRBJ2-7	ASSPTQGRSYEQY
TRBV5-1	TRBJ1-1	ASSLEALGGWTEAF
TRBV29-1	TRBJ1-2	SVELGVAGYT
TRBV27	TRBJ1-2	ASRGGPYGYT
TRBV10-3	TRBJ2-7	AISTTSGRSSYEQY
TRBV7-9	TRBJ1-2	ASSPPLAPGGYT
TRBV3-1/TRBV3-2	TRBJ2-7	ASSQGLAYEQY
TRBV7-2	TRBJ2-1	ASSLGGTAYNEQF